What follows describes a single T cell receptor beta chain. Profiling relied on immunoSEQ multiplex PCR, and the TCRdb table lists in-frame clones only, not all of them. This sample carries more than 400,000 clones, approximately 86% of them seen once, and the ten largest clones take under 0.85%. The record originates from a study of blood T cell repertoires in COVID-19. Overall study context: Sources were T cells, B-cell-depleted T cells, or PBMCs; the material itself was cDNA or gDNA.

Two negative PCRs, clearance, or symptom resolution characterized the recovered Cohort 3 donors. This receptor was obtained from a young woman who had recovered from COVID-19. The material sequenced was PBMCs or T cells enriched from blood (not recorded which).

CDR3 in amino acids: CASSQGGLHYNEQFF. DNA of the CDR3: TGTGCCAGCAGCCAAGGAGGTCTCCACTACAATGAGCAGTTCTTC. The gene calls are TRBV3-1 (or the pseudogene TRBV3-2) and TRBJ2-1; D is ambiguous. The CDR3 is made up of 15 amino acids. V dropped 1 base and J dropped 3 bases, with 10 bases sitting between them. CDR1 LGHDT and CDR2 YNNKEL come from the germline V gene (reference sequence).